This note documents a single T cell receptor (beta chain) sequence. This sample is part of a study of T cells in tuberculosis. Clones were read by immunoSEQ multiplex PCR, and TCRdb kept only the in-frame ones, dropping some. The sample lists around 26,000 clones, over 85% occurring once. The CDR3 runs 16 residues. After removal of 0 bases from V and 4 bases from J, the junction contained 6 bases not matched to a gene. Germline CDR1 reads SGHRS; CDR2 reads YFSETQ. At study entry, adolescents had tuberculin skin tests and IGRA screening. The gene calls are TRBV5-1 and TRBJ2-1, with TRBD2 identical over 8 bases. Input material: PBMCs. The TCR was taken from a donor aged 10-30 years with latent tuberculosis or without tuberculosis infection. Some clones in this sample may be carry-over from other donors' samples. The CDR3 loop is CASSLEGREVYNEQFF. CDR3 bases: TGCGCCAGCAGCTTGGAAGGGCGGGAGGTGTACAATGAGCAGTTCTTC.